This T cell receptor beta chain was found in a study of cytotoxic CD8 clonotypes in ibrutinib-treated CLL. Study as a whole: After median around 68 months, around 14 stayed in remission, some 12 progressed; responses roughly 24 partial, 2 complete. Regarding the study as a whole: Private clonotypes, not public ones, expanded at ibrutinib response.

The germline V gene has CDR1 SGHDT and CDR2 YYEEEE. The CDR3 has 14 amino acids. Unmatched junction bases numbered 6, after V lost 4 bases and J lost 6 bases. In regard to this clone: Its antigen remains unidentified.

Profiling relied on immunoSEQ multiplex PCR, and the TCRdb table lists in-frame clones only, not all of them. The data show about 300,000 clones, around 77% seen once. The sequence was collected from a human donor with chronic lymphocytic leukemia. The chain uses TRBV5-6 and TRBJ1-2; TRBD1 matches at 10 bases. This specimen was PBMCs, taken at disease progression, from a patient treated with ibrutinib. CDR3 in amino acids: CASSSRQGAHGYTF. CDR3 nucleotides: TGTGCCAGCAGCAGTAGACAGGGGGCGCATGGCTACACCTTC.